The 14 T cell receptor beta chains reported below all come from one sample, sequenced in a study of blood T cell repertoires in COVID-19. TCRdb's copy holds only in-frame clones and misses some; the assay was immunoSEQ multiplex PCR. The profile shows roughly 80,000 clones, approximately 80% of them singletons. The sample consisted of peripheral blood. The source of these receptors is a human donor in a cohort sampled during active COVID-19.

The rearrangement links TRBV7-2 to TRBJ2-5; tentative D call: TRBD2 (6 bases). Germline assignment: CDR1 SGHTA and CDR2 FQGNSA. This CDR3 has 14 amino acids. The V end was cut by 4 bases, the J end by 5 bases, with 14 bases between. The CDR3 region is CASSYRSSGETQYF. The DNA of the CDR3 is TGTGCCAGCAGCTACCGCTCGAGCGGGGAGACCCAGTACTTC.

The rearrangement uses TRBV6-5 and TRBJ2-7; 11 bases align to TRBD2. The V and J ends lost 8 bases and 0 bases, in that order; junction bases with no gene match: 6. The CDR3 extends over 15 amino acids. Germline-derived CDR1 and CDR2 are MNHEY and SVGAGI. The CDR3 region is CASSTTSGASYEQYF. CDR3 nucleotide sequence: TGTGCCAGCTCGACGACTAGCGGGGCCTCCTACGAGCAGTACTTC.

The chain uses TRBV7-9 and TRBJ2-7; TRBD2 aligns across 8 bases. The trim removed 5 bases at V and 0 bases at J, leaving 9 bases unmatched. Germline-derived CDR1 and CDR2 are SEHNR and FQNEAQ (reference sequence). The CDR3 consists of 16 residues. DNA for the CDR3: TGTGCCAGCAGCCCCAGCGGGACTAGAAGCTCCTACGAGCAGTACTTC. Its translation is CASSPSGTRSSYEQYF.

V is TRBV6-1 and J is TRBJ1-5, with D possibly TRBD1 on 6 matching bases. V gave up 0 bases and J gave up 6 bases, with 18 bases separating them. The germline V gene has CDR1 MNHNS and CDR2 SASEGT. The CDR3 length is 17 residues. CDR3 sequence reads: CASSEARLGAGGQPQHF. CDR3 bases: TGTGCCAGCAGTGAAGCGCGTCTGGGGGCAGGAGGTCAGCCCCAGCATTTT.

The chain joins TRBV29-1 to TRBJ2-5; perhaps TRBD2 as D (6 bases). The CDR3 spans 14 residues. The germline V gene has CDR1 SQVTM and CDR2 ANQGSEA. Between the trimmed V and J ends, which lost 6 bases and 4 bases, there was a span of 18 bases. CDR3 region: CSVGGWGSGETQYF. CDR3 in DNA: TGCAGCGTGGGGGGTTGGGGGTCAGGAGAGACCCAGTACTTC.

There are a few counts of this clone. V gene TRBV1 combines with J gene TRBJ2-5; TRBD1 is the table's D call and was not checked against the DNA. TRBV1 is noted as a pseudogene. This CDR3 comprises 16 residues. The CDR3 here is CTSSQEDRTFQETQYF. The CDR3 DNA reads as TGCACCAGCAGCCAAGAGGACAGAACCTTCCAAGAGACCCAGTACTTC.

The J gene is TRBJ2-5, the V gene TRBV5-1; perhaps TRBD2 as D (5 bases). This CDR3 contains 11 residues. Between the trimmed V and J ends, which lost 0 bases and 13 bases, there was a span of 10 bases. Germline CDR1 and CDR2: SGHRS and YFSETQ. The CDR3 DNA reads TGCGCCAGCAGCTTGGATTCTAGCCGGTACTTC. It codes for CASSLDSSRYF.

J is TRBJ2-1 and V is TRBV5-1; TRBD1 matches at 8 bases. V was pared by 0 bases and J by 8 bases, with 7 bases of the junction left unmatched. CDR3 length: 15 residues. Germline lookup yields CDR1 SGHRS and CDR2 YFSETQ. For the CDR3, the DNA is TGCGCCAGCAGCTTGGTCGGTCAGGGGGCCGATGAGCAGTTCTTC. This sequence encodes CASSLVGQGADEQFF. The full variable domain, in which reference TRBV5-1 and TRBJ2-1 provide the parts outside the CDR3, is KAGVTQTPRYLIKTRGQQVTLSCSPISGHRSVSWYQQTPGQGLQFLFEYFSETQRNKGNFPGRFSGRQFSNSRSEMNVSTLELGDSALYLCASSLVGQGADEQFFGPGTRLTVL.

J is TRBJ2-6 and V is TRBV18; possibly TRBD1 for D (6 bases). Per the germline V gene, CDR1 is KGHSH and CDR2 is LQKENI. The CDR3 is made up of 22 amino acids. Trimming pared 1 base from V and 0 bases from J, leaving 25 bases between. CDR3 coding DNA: TGTGCCAGCTCACCACGAAGCAGAGCACCCGGACAGCCCTCCTCTGGGGCCAACGTCCTGACTTTC. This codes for CASSPRSRAPGQPSSGANVLTF.

DNA for the CDR3: TGTGCCAGCAGCCAGCGGGGTAGCGCAGATACGCAGTATTTT. It specifies CASSQRGSADTQYF. The chain carries TRBV4-2 and TRBJ2-3, with a tentative D call TRBD2 (6 bases). Germline CDR1 and CDR2: LGHNA and YNFKEQ. Between the trimmed V and J ends, which lost 3 bases and 4 bases, there was a span of 11 bases. CDR3 length: 14 amino acids.

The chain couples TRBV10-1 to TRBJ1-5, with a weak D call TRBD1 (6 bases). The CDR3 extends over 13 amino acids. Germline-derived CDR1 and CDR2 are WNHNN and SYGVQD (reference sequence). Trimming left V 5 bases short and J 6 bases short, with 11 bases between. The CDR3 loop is CASSWDTSQPQHF. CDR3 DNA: TGCGCCAGCAGTTGGGACACCTCTCAGCCCCAGCATTTT.

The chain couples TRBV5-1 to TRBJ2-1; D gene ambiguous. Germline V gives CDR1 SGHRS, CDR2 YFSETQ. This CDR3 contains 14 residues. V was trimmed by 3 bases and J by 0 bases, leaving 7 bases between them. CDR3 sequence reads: CASSSLSSYNEQFF. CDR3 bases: TGCGCCAGCAGCTCCTTGAGCTCCTACAATGAGCAGTTCTTC.

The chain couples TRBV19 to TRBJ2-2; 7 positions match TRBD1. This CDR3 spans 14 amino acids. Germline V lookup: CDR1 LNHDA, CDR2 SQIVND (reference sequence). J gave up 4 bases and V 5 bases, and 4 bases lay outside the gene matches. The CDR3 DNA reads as TGTGCCAGTAGTCCGACAGGGATCACCGGGGAGCTGTTTTTT. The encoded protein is CASSPTGITGELFF.

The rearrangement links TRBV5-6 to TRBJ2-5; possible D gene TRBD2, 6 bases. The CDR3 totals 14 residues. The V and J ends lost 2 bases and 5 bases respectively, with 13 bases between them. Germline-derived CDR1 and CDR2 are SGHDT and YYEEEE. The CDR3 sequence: CASSLGRIGETQYF. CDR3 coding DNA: TGTGCCAGCAGCTTAGGGAGGATCGGGGAGACCCAGTACTTC.